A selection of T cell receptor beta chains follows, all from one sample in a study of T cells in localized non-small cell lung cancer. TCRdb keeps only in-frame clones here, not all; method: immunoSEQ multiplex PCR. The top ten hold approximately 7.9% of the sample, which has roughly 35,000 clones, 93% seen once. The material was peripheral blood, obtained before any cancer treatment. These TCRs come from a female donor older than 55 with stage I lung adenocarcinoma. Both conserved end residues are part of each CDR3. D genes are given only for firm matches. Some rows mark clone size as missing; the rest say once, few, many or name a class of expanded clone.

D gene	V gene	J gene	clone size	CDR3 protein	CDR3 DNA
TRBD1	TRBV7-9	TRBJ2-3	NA	CASSLDLQGAQADTQYF	TGTGCCAGCAGCTTAGATCTACAGGGGGCGCAGGCAGATACGCAGTATTTT
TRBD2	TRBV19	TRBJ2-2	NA	CASTMGGLGTGELFF	TGTGCCAGTACAATGGGGGGGTTAGGCACCGGGGAGCTGTTTTTT
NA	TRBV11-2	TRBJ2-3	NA	CASSQVIAGTDTQYF	TGTGCCAGCAGCCAGGTCATAGCGGGCACAGATACGCAGTATTTT
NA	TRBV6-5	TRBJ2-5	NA	CASTSSGLRQTQYF	TGTGCCAGCACTTCCTCGGGCCTCCGGCAGACCCAGTACTTC
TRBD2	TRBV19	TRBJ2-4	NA	CASSIVGSGSIAKNIQYF	TGTGCCAGTAGTATAGTTGGTAGCGGGAGTATAGCCAAAAACATTCAGTACTTC
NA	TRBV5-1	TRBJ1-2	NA	CASSLFGGSNYGYTF	TGCGCCAGCAGCTTGTTTGGAGGGTCAAACTATGGCTACACCTTC
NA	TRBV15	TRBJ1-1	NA	CATSREQIGAFF	TGTGCCACCAGCAGAGAACAAATTGGCGCTTTCTTT
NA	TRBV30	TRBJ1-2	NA	CAWSVRTDYGYTF	TGTGCCTGGAGTGTTAGGACCGACTATGGCTACACCTTC
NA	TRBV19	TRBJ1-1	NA	CASAWAGQGTEAFF	TGTGCCAGCGCGTGGGCAGGGCAGGGCACTGAAGCTTTCTTT
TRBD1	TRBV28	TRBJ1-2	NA	CASTSPGTGLGYGYTF	TGTGCCAGCACCTCTCCCGGGACAGGGCTTGGCTATGGCTACACCTTC
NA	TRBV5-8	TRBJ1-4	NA	CASSLRGAEKLFF	TGTGCCAGCAGCTTGCGTGGGGCTGAAAAACTGTTTTTT
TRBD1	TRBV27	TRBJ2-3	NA	CASSSRGQSTDTQYF	TGTGCCAGCAGTTCACGGGGACAGTCGACAGATACGCAGTATTTT
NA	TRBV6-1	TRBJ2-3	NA	CASRNRAYTDTQYF	TGTGCCAGCAGGAACAGGGCCTACACAGATACGCAGTATTTT
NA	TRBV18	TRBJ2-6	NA	CATTDSGANVLTF	TGTGCCACTACAGACTCTGGGGCCAACGTCCTGACTTTC
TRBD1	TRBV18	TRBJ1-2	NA	CASSRTGGEIDGYTF	TGTGCCAGCTCAAGAACAGGGGGCGAAATTGATGGCTACACCTTC
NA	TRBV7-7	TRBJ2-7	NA	CASSPTGIHEQYF	TGTGCTAGCAGCCCGACAGGAATCCACGAGCAGTACTTC
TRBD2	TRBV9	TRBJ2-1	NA	CASSPTSGRAGEQFF	TGTGCCAGCAGCCCGACTAGCGGGAGGGCGGGGGAGCAGTTCTTC
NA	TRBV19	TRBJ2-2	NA	CASRPIWGARDTGELFF	TGTGCCAGTCGCCCGATTTGGGGAGCTCGGGACACCGGGGAGCTGTTTTTT
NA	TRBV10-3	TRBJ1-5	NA	CAISTGGDQPQHF	TGTGCCATCAGTACTGGGGGGGATCAGCCCCAGCATTTT
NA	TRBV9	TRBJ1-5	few	CASSVVGNQPQHF	TGTGCCAGCAGCGTAGTGGGCAATCAGCCCCAGCATTTT
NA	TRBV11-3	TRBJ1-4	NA	CASSFSQNEKLFF	TGTGCCAGCAGCTTTTCGCAGAATGAAAAACTGTTTTTT
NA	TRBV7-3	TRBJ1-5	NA	CASSLKEGTPQHF	TGTGCCAGCAGCTTAAAGGAGGGGACCCCCCAGCATTTT
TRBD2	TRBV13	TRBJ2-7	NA	CASSALAGGPEEQYF	TGTGCCAGCAGCGCCCTAGCGGGGGGGCCTGAAGAGCAGTACTTC
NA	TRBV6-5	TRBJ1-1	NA	CASSRTRDQAEAFF	TGTGCCAGCAGCCGAACCCGGGACCAAGCTGAAGCTTTCTTT
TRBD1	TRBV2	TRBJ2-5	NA	CASREGQGATSVETQYF	TGTGCCAGCAGGGAGGGACAGGGGGCCACGTCGGTCGAGACCCAGTACTTC
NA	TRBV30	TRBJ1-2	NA	CAWRGGGVDGYTF	TGTGCCTGGCGGGGCGGGGGGGTGGATGGCTACACCTTC
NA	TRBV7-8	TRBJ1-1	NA	CASSLITGRGNTEAFF	TGTGCCAGCAGCTTAATCACCGGTCGGGGGAACACTGAAGCTTTCTTT
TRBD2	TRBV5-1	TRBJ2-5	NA	CASSSGGSGGLQETQYF	TGCGCCAGCAGCTCTGGAGGTAGCGGGGGCCTTCAAGAGACCCAGTACTTC
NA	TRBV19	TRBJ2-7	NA	CASSIGGGRNEQYF	TGTGCCAGTAGTATAGGAGGGGGAAGGAACGAGCAGTACTTC
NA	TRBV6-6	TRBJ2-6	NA	CASNGYRPSGANVLTF	TGTGCCAGCAATGGGTACAGGCCCTCTGGGGCCAACGTCCTGACTTTC
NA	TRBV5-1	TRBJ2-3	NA	CASSLAQGLPSTDTQYF	TGCGCCAGCAGCTTGGCACAGGGCCTGCCCTCGACAGATACGCAGTATTTT
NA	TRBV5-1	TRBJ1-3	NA	CASSLEGSGNTIYF	TGCGCCAGCAGCTTGGAAGGTTCTGGAAACACCATATATTTT
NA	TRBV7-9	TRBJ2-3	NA	CASSRLAGTTDTQYF	TGTGCCAGCAGCCGCCTCGCGGGGACCACAGATACGCAGTATTTT
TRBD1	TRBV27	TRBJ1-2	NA	CASSSKPGQGFGYTF	TGTGCCAGCAGTAGCAAACCGGGACAGGGATTTGGCTACACCTTC
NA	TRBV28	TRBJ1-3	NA	CASSLGGGFSGNTIYF	TGTGCCAGCAGTTTGGGGGGGGGCTTCTCTGGAAACACCATATATTTT
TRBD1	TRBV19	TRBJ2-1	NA	CASRGDRGLEQFF	TGTGCCAGTAGGGGGGACAGGGGGCTTGAGCAGTTCTTC
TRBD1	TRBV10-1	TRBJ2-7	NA	CASSGTGVTEQYF	TGCGCCAGCAGTGGGACAGGGGTGACCGAGCAGTACTTC
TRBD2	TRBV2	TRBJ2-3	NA	CASSRTSGTDTQYF	TGTGCCAGCAGTCGGACTAGCGGCACAGATACGCAGTATTTT
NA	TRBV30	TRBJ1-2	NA	CAWSVRDRWSGYTF	TGTGCCTGGAGTGTACGAGACAGGTGGAGTGGCTACACCTTC
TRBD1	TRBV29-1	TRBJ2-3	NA	CSADRASTDTQYF	TGCAGCGCTGACAGGGCTAGCACAGATACGCAGTATTTT
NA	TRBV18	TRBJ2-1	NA	CASSLRETGLSYNEQFF	TGTGCCAGCTCACTCAGAGAGACGGGGCTATCCTACAATGAGCAGTTCTTC
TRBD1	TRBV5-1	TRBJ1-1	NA	CASSLETGRTEAFF	TGCGCCAGCAGCTTGGAGACAGGGAGAACTGAAGCTTTCTTT
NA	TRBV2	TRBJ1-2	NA	CASSELGGNYGYTF	TGTGCCAGCAGTGAACTGGGGGGGAACTATGGCTACACCTTC
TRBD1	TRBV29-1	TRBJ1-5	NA	CSVDQTGQGGREPQHF	TGCAGCGTTGACCAAACTGGACAGGGAGGTAGAGAGCCCCAGCATTTT
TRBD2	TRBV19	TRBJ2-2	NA	CASSIFRSGGNTGELFF	TGTGCCAGTAGTATCTTTAGAAGCGGGGGGAACACCGGGGAGCTGTTTTTT
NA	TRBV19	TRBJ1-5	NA	CASSILQGSSNQPQHF	TGTGCCAGTAGTATTTTACAGGGAAGTTCCAATCAGCCCCAGCATTTT
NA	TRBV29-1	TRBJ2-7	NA	CSVEDSRGTAFYEQYF	TGCAGCGTTGAAGATAGCCGCGGGACAGCCTTCTACGAGCAGTACTTC
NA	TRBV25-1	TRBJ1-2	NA	CASSELGGSYGYTF	TGTGCCAGCAGTGAGTTGGGGGGGAGCTATGGCTACACCTTC
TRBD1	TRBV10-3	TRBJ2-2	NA	CAISIRGLGELFF	TGTGCCATCAGCATCAGGGGGCTAGGGGAGCTGTTTTTT
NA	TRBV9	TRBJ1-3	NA	CASSVGGLLGNTIYF	TGTGCCAGCAGCGTTGGGGGACTGTTGGGAAACACCATATATTTT